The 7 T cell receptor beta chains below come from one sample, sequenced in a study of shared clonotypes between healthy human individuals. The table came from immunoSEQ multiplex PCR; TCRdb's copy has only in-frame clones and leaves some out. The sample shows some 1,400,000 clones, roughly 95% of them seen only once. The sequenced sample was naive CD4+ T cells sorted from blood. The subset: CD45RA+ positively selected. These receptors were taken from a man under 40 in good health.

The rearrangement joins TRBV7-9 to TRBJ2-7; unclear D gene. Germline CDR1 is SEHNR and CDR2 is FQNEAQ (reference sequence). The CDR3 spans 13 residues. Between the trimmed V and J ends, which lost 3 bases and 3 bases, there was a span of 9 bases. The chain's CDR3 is CASSFGQHYEQYF. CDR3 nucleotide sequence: TGTGCCAGCAGCTTTGGCCAGCACTACGAGCAGTACTTC.

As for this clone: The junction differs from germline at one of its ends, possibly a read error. In DNA, the CDR3 is TGTGCTAGCAGCTTCTTCCCTACTAGCGGGAGAGTAGGGACCTACAATGAGCAGTTCTTC. This translates into CASSFFPTSGRVGTYNEQFF. The chain uses TRBV7-7 and TRBJ2-1; the match to TRBD2 covers 11 bases. The CDR3 has 20 residues. Germline V gene lookup returns CDR1 SSHAT and CDR2 FNYEAQ (reference sequence).

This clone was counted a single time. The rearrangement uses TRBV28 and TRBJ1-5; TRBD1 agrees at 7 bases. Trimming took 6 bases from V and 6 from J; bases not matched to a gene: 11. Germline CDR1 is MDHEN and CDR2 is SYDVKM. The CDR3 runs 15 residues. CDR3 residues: CASRPDRVAGQPQHF. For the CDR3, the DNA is TGTGCCAGCAGGCCCGACAGGGTCGCAGGTCAGCCCCAGCATTTT. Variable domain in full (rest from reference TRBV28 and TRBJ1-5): DVKVTQSSRYLVKRTGEKVFLECVQDMDHENMFWYRQDPGLGLRLIYFSYDVKMKEKGDIPEGYSVSREKKERFSLILESASTNQTSMYLCASRPDRVAGQPQHFGDGTRLSIL.

The DNA of the CDR3 is TGTGCCAGCGAGAGACAGAAAAATGAAAAACTGTTTTTT. It specifies CASERQKNEKLFF. The chain recombines TRBV6-1 with TRBJ1-4, with D possibly TRBD1 on 5 matching bases. This CDR3 spans 13 amino acids. Trimming removed 8 bases from V and 5 bases from J, with 12 bases in between. CDR1 and CDR2 (germline): MNHNS, SASEGT.

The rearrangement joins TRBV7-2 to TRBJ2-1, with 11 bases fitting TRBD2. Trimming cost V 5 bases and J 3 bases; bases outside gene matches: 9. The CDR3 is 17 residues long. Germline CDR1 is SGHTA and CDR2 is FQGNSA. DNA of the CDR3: TGTGCCAGCAGCCCCTTGGGGACTAGCGGCCTCTACAATGAGCAGTTCTTC. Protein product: CASSPLGTSGLYNEQFF.

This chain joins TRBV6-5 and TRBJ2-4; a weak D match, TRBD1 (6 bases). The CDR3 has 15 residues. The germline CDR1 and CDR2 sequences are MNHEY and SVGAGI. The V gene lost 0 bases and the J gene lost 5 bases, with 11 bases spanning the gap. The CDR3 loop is CASSYSFSGENIQYF. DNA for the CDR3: TGTGCCAGCAGTTACTCGTTTTCAGGGGAAAACATTCAGTACTTC.

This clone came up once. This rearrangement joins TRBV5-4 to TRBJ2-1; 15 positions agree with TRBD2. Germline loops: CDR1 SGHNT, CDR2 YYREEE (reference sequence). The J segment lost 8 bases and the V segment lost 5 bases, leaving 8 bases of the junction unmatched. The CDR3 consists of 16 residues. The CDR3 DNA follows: TGTGCCAGCAGGGAAGGGACTAGCGGGAGGAGAGATGAGCAGTTCTTC. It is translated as CASREGTSGRRDEQFF.